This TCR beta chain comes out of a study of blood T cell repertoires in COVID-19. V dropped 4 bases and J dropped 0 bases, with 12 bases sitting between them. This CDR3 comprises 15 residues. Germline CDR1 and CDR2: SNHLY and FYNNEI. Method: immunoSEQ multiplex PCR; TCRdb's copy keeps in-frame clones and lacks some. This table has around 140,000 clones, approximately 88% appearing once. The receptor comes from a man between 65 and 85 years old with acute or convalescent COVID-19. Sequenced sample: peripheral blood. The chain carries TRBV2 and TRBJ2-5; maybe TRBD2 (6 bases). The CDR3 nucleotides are TGTGCCAGCAGTGGGGAGGCATCGTACCAAGAGACCCAGTACTTC. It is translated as CASSGEASYQETQYF.